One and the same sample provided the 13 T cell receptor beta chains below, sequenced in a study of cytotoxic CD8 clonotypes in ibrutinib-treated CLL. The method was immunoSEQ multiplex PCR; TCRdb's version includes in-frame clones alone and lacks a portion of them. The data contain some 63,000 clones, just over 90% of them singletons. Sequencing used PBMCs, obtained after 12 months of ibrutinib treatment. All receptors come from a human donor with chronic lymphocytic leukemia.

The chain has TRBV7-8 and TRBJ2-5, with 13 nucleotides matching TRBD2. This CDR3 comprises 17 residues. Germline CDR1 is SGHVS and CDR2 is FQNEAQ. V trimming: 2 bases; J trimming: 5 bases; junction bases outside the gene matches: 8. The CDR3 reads CASSLRRTSGSGETQYF. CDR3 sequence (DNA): TGTGCCAGCAGCTTAAGGAGGACTAGCGGGAGCGGGGAGACCCAGTACTTC.

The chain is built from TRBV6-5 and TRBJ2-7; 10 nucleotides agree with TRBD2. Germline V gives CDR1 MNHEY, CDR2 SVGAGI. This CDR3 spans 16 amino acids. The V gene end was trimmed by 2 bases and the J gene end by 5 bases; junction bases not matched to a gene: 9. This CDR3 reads CASSYPMGLASHEQYF. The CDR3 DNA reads TGTGCCAGCAGTTACCCGATGGGACTAGCGTCCCACGAGCAGTACTTC.

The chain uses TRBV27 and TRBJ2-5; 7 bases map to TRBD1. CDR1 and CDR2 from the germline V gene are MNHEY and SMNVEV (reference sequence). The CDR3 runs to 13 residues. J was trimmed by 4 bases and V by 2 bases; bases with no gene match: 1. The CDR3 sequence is CASSLRGLETQYF. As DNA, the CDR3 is TGTGCCAGCAGTTTAAGGGGGCTAGAGACCCAGTACTTC.

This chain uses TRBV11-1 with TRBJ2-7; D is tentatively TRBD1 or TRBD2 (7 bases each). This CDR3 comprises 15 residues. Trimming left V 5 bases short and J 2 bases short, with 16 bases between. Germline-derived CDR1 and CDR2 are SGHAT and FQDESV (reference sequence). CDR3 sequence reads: CASSPIRGGAYEQYF. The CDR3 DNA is TGTGCCAGCAGCCCCATCAGGGGGGGGGCCTACGAGCAGTACTTC.

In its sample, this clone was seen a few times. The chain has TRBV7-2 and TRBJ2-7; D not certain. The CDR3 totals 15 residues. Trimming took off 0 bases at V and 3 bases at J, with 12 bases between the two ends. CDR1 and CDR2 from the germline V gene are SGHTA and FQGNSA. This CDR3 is CASSLAPGLDYEQYF. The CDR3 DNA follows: TGTGCCAGCAGCTTAGCGCCAGGTCTGGACTACGAGCAGTACTTC.

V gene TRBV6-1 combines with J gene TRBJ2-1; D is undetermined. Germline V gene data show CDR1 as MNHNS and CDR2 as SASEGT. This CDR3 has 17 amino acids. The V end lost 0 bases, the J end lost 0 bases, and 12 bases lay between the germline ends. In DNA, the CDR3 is TGTGCCAGCAGTGAAGCTACAGTACCGAGCTCCTACAATGAGCAGTTCTTC. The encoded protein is CASSEATVPSSYNEQFF.

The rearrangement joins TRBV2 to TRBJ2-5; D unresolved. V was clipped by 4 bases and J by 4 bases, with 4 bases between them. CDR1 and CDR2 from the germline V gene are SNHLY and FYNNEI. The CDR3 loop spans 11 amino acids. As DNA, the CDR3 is TGTGCCAGCAGTGTCCGAGAGACCCAGTACTTC. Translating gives CASSVRETQYF. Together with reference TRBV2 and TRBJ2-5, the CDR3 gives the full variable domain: EPEVTQTPSHQVTQMGQEVILRCVPISNHLYFYWYRQILGQKVEFLVSFYNNEISEKSEIFDDQFSVERPDGSNFTLKIRSTKLEDSAMYFCASSVRETQYFGPGTRLLVL.

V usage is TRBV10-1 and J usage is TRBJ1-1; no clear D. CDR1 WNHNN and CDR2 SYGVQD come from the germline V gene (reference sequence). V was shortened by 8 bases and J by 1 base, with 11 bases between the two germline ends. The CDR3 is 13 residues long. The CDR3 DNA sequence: TGCGCCAGCGCCAGAGGAGGGAACACTGAAGCTTTCTTT. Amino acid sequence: CASARGGNTEAFF.

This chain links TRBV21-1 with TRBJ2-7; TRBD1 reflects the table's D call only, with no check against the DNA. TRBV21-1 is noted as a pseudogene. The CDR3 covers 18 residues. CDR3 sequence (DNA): TGTGCCAGCAGCCCCGGTCCGGGACAGGGGGATTTTCCCTACGAGCAGTACTTC. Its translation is CASSPGPGQGDFPYEQYF.

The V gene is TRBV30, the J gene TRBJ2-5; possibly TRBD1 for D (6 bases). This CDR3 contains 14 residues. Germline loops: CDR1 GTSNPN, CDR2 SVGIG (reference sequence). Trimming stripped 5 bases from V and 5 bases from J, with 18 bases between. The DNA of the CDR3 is TGTGCCTGGGCCCCCAGGGGTGACTCTGAGACCCAGTACTTC. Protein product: CAWAPRGDSETQYF.

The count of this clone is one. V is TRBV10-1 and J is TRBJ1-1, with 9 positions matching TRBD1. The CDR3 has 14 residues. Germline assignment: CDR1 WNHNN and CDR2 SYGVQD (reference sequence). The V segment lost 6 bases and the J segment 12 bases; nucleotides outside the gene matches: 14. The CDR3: CASSEEQGARRSFF. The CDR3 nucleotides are TGCGCCAGCAGCGAAGAACAGGGGGCGAGGAGGTCTTTCTTT.

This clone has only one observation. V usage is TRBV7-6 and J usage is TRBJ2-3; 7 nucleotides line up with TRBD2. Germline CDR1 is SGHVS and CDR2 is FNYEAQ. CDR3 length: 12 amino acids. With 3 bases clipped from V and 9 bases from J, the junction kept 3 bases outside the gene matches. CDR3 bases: TGTGCCAGCAGCTTGGACGGGGGGACGCAGTATTTT. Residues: CASSLDGGTQYF.

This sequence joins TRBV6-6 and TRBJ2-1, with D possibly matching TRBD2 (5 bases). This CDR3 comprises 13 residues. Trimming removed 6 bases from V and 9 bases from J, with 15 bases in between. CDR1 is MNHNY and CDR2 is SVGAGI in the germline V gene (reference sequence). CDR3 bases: TGTGCCAGCAGCCCCCGACTAATCCCTGAGCAGTTCTTC. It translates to CASSPRLIPEQFF.